The next 26 T cell receptor beta chains were all read from a single sample in a study of vaccination effects on CD4 cells after COVID-19. Having been cultured for 10 days, the cells underwent CD4+ T cell isolation. Sequencing was performed with immunoSEQ multiplex PCR; in TCRdb, only in-frame clones are kept and a portion is missing. This sample has 45,000 or so clones, with roughly three quarters found just once. Which antigens these TCRs recognize remains unknown. Sequenced here: CD4+ T cells from PBMCs cultured without peptide, sampled before COVID-19 vaccination. Source of these receptors: a human donor who had a prior SARS-CoV-2 infection.

This clone was picked up one time. The genes are TRBV10-3 and TRBJ2-1; no clear D. Germline V gene data show CDR1 as ENHRY and CDR2 as SYGVKD. CDR3 length equals 15 residues. The V end was cut by 0 bases, the J end by 3 bases, with 9 bases between. CDR3 nucleotide sequence: TGTGCCATCAGTGAGTCAGGGCAAGTCTACAATGAGCAGTTCTTC. As protein: CAISESGQVYNEQFF.

V and J are TRBV3-1 (or the pseudogene TRBV3-2) and TRBJ1-6, with 11 nucleotides matching TRBD1. Trimming cost V 4 bases and J 8 bases; bases outside gene matches: 4. The length of the CDR3 is 15 residues. The V gene's germline CDR1 is LGHDT and CDR2 YNNKEL (reference sequence). CDR3 residues: CASSLRDRGDSPLHF. CDR3 coding DNA: TGTGCCAGCAGCCTACGGGACAGGGGGGATTCACCCCTCCACTTT.

The chain employs TRBV12-5 and TRBJ2-1, with D maybe TRBD2 (6 bases). V was clipped by 6 bases and J by 0 bases, with 15 bases between them. Germline assignment: CDR1 LGHNT and CDR2 FRNRAP. This CDR3 has 16 residues. For the CDR3, the DNA is TGTGCTAGTGGGGCCCGTTTGGGGGGCTCCTACAATGAGCAGTTCTTC. It yields the protein CASGARLGGSYNEQFF.

This rearrangement joins TRBV7-3 to TRBJ2-7; D remains unclear. Trimming pared 2 bases from V and 2 bases from J, leaving 7 bases between. The germline V gene encodes CDR1 SGHTA and CDR2 FQGTGA. This CDR3 contains 13 residues. CDR3 sequence: CASSLGLAYEQYF. The DNA for the CDR3 is TGTGCCAGCAGCTTAGGGCTCGCCTACGAGCAGTACTTC.

The rearrangement joins TRBV6-2 or TRBV6-3 to TRBJ2-3; D is uncertain. V was clipped by 6 bases and J by 2 bases, with 15 bases between them. CDR3 length: 15 residues. Per the germline V gene, CDR1 is MNHEY and CDR2 is SVGEGT. The CDR3 coding sequence is TGTGCCAGCAGCTCCCTTCTTGCGGTCACAGATACGCAGTATTTT. Translating it yields CASSSLLAVTDTQYF.

V usage is TRBV11-1 and J usage is TRBJ2-1; D is unclear. The CDR3 has 15 amino acids. Deletions cut 5 bases from V and 0 bases from J, with 11 bases between. In germline, CDR1 is SGHAT, CDR2 FQDESV (reference sequence). As DNA, the CDR3 is TGTGCCAGCAGCCCCGGCAGAACCTCCTACAATGAGCAGTTCTTC. Amino acid sequence: CASSPGRTSYNEQFF.

The chain recombines TRBV4-1 with TRBJ2-1, with D uncertain. The CDR3 loop spans 17 amino acids. Per germline, CDR1 MGHRA and CDR2 YSYEKL. Trimming took off 6 bases at V and 4 bases at J, with 22 bases between the two ends. DNA for the CDR3: TGCGCCAGCAGACACACTTTTACTCGCGGTAGATACAATGAGCAGTTCTTC. This translates into CASRHTFTRGRYNEQFF.

This chain joins TRBV5-1 and TRBJ2-2; D is perhaps TRBD1 (5 bases). V was shortened by 1 base and J by 6 bases, with 19 bases between the two germline ends. Germline values: CDR1 SGHRS, CDR2 YFSETQ. This CDR3 region has 17 residues. This CDR3 is CASSLIVRGLTAGELFF. CDR3 nucleotide sequence: TGCGCCAGCAGCTTGATTGTAAGGGGTCTAACGGCCGGGGAGCTGTTTTTT.

The J gene is TRBJ1-6, the V gene TRBV6-5; tentatively, D is TRBD1 (5 bases). Germline V CDR1 and CDR2: MNHEY, SVGAGI. There are 15 residues in the CDR3. Trimming pared 2 bases from V and 9 bases from J, leaving 14 bases between. The CDR3 DNA reads TGTGCCAGCAGTTACGTAGGGATTGGGGGTTCACCCCTCCACTTT. Protein product: CASSYVGIGGSPLHF.

The V call is TRBV6-5, the J call TRBJ1-5; D remains unclear. V lost 4 bases and J 6 bases, leaving 16 bases between the germline ends. The CDR3 runs to 15 residues. Germline CDR1 and CDR2: MNHEY and SVGAGI. The CDR3 DNA sequence: TGTGCCAGCAGTTTTCTCAGGTCAGGAGGTCAGCCCCAGCATTTT. Translating it yields CASSFLRSGGQPQHF.

The chain has TRBV20-1 and TRBJ2-5, with D unresolved. The germline V gene has CDR1 DFQATT and CDR2 SNEGSKA (reference sequence). CDR3 length: 11 residues. The V gene lost 4 bases and the J gene lost 7 bases, with 10 bases spanning the gap. CDR3 sequence (DNA): TGCAGTGCTAAGGATAGGGTGACCCAGTACTTC. It is translated as CSAKDRVTQYF.

This CDR3 reads CASSEYQRGTLNEKLFF. The CDR3 DNA follows: TGTGCCAGCAGTGAATACCAGAGGGGCACCCTTAATGAAAAACTGTTTTTT. The gene calls are TRBV25-1 and TRBJ1-4, with a tentative D call TRBD1 (5 bases). This CDR3 has 17 residues. V shed 0 bases and J shed 4 bases, with 15 bases lying between them. Germline loops: CDR1 MGHDK, CDR2 SYGVNS.

The chain combines TRBV19 with TRBJ1-1, with TRBD1 identical over 10 bases. The CDR3 covers 17 residues. Germline lookup yields CDR1 LNHDA and CDR2 SQIVND (reference sequence). V shed 5 bases and J 0 bases; nucleotides not matched to a gene: 9. CDR3: CASSGDRGFWMNTEAFF. CDR3 in DNA: TGTGCCAGTAGTGGGGACAGGGGATTCTGGATGAACACTGAAGCTTTCTTT.

The J gene is TRBJ2-1, the V gene TRBV11-2, with 12 nucleotides matching TRBD2. Trimming removed 7 bases from V and 10 bases from J; junction bases left unmatched: 8. This CDR3 is built from 14 residues. Germline V gene sequence: CDR1 SGHAT, CDR2 FQNNGV. CDR3 DNA sequence: TGTGCCAGCACTCGACTAGCGGGAGTTCAGGAGCAGTTCTTC. Encoded protein: CASTRLAGVQEQFF.

The chain recombines TRBV18 with TRBJ1-1; 7 bases line up with TRBD1. The CDR3 is made up of 15 amino acids. V shed 5 bases and J 1 base; nucleotides not matched to a gene: 7. The V gene's germline CDR1 is KGHSH and CDR2 LQKENI. As DNA, the CDR3 is TGTGCCAGCTCATTCCGACAGGGTGCGAACACTGAAGCTTTCTTT. Amino acid sequence: CASSFRQGANTEAFF.

The rearrangement links TRBV19 to TRBJ2-5; D unclear. CDR1 and CDR2 (germline): LNHDA, SQIVND (reference sequence). The CDR3 sequence is 13 residues long. Trimming took off 3 bases at V and 4 bases at J, with 9 bases between the two ends. CDR3 sequence: CASSIVLRETQYF. The CDR3 DNA reads as TGTGCCAGTAGTATTGTCTTGCGAGAGACCCAGTACTTC.

This sequence joins TRBV2 and TRBJ1-2; 8 bases are shared with TRBD1. The CDR3 is 18 residues long. The germline CDR1 and CDR2 sequences are SNHLY and FYNNEI. The J segment lost 1 base and the V segment lost 6 bases, leaving 16 bases of the junction unmatched. The CDR3 spells CASRDGGGQAKYNYGYTF. CDR3 bases: TGTGCCAGCAGAGACGGAGGGGGACAGGCCAAATATAACTATGGCTACACCTTC. Full variable domain (missing parts from reference TRBV2 and TRBJ1-2): EPEVTQTPSHQVTQMGQEVILRCVPISNHLYFYWYRQILGQKVEFLVSFYNNEISEKSEIFDDQFSVERPDGSNFTLKIRSTKLEDSAMYFCASRDGGGQAKYNYGYTFGSGTRLTVV.

The chain employs TRBV7-9 and TRBJ2-7; no reliable D call. The germline V gene has CDR1 SEHNR and CDR2 FQNEAQ (reference sequence). The CDR3 extends over 13 amino acids. V lost 0 bases, J lost 2 bases, and 5 bases lay in between. For the CDR3, the DNA is TGTGCCAGCAGCTTAGCGGGCACCTACGAGCAGTACTTC. Its translation is CASSLAGTYEQYF.

The chain has TRBV4-2 and TRBJ2-3; D unclear. Germline CDR1 LGHNA, CDR2 YNFKEQ. This CDR3 contains 18 residues. Trimming removed 0 bases at V and 3 bases at J, with 19 bases between. The CDR3 DNA follows: TGTGCCAGCAGCCAAGATTGGTCTAGTTCGTTTTGGACAGATACGCAGTATTTT. Translating gives CASSQDWSSSFWTDTQYF.

V gene TRBV6-1 combines with J gene TRBJ1-1, with a tentative D call TRBD1 (6 bases). Trimming pared 3 bases from V and 5 bases from J, leaving 7 bases between. Germline CDR1 and CDR2: MNHNS and SASEGT. The CDR3 is made up of 12 amino acids. In DNA, the CDR3 is TGTGCCAGCAGTGAGAGGGGGACTGAAGCTTTCTTT. This codes for CASSERGTEAFF.

The chain is built from TRBV27 and TRBJ2-7; no clear D gene. V lost 7 bases and J 7 bases, leaving 14 bases between the germline ends. Germline CDR1 reads MNHEY; CDR2 reads SMNVEV (reference sequence). The CDR3 is 12 residues long. CDR3 residues: CASTPPREEQYF. The CDR3 DNA sequence: TGTGCCAGCACCCCTCCTCGTGAGGAGCAGTACTTC.

This clone was seen once. V and J are TRBV10-3 and TRBJ2-1; D might be TRBD2 (5 bases). The CDR3 runs 14 residues. Germline V lookup: CDR1 ENHRY, CDR2 SYGVKD. V shed 2 bases and J shed 8 bases, with 13 bases lying between them. The CDR3 is CAISERSGRDEQFF. In DNA form, the CDR3 reads TGTGCCATCAGTGAGCGGAGCGGCCGGGATGAGCAGTTCTTC.

J is TRBJ1-5 and V is TRBV6-5; D gene unclear. V was trimmed by 5 bases and J by 4 bases, leaving 15 bases between them. CDR1 is MNHEY and CDR2 is SVGAGI in the germline V gene. This CDR3 comprises 15 residues. The CDR3 spells CASSLDWGKNQPQHF. In DNA form, the CDR3 reads TGTGCCAGCAGTCTTGACTGGGGTAAAAATCAGCCCCAGCATTTT.

This clone showed up just a few times. The chain joins TRBV10-3 to TRBJ2-1; 12 positions match TRBD2. Germline trimming cut 2 bases from V and 2 bases from J; bases unmatched to any gene: 7. CDR1 and CDR2 (germline): ENHRY, SYGVKD. CDR3 length: 18 residues. Written as DNA, the CDR3 is TGTGCCATCAGTGAGCCCCCGGGACTAGCGGGTCCCTACAATGAGCAGTTCTTC. This translates into CAISEPPGLAGPYNEQFF.

This sequence joins TRBV18 and TRBJ2-1; D is perhaps TRBD2 (6 bases). CDR3 size: 18 residues. Germline-derived CDR1 and CDR2 are KGHSH and LQKENI. V dropped 3 bases and J dropped 0 bases, with 18 bases sitting between them. CDR3 loop: CASSPTDSGKLSYNEQFF. The CDR3 DNA sequence: TGTGCCAGCTCACCCACCGATAGCGGCAAACTCTCCTACAATGAGCAGTTCTTC.

The gene calls are TRBV10-3 and TRBJ2-1; 9 bases fit TRBD2. The CDR3 length is 20 residues. Trimming cost V 7 bases and J 6 bases; bases outside gene matches: 25. Per the germline V gene, CDR1 is ENHRY and CDR2 is SYGVKD. The CDR3 DNA follows: TGTGCCATCAACTGCCTAGAGGACCCCCTAGCGGGGTGTCTGGGCAATGAGCAGTTCTTC. Its translation: CAINCLEDPLAGCLGNEQFF.